The rows below give T cell receptor beta chains drawn from one sample of a study of shared clonotypes between healthy human individuals. The table came from immunoSEQ multiplex PCR; TCRdb's copy has only in-frame clones and leaves some out. The sample has about half a million clones; roughly 80% are singletons. Sequenced input: PBMCs. The receptor set was obtained from a middle-aged woman in good health. Some clones in this sample may be carry-over from other donors' samples. Each CDR3 is given with its conserved first and last residue. Each record gives: D gene, CDR3 length, J gene, V gene, clone size, CDR3 protein, CDR3 DNA. D genes are given only for firm matches. Clone sizes are given selectively: once, few, many, or a class where the clone is expanded.

D: TRBD2; length: 15; J: TRBJ2-3; V: TRBV7-2; size: -; CDR3: CASSLRLAGGDTQYF; DNA: TGTGCCAGCAGCTTACGACTAGCGGGAGGTGATACGCAGTATTTT
D: -; length: 12; J: TRBJ2-3; V: TRBV18; size: -; CDR3: CASSPGTDTQYF; DNA: TGTGCCAGCTCACCAGGGACAGATACGCAGTATTTT
D: TRBD2; length: 16; J: TRBJ2-7; V: TRBV28; size: -; CDR3: CASSFLAGLVPYEQYF; DNA: TGTGCCAGCAGTTTTTTAGCGGGGCTCGTCCCCTACGAGCAGTACTTC
D: -; length: 15; J: TRBJ2-3; V: TRBV7-8; size: -; CDR3: CASRSMGTNTDTQYF; DNA: TGTGCCAGCAGGTCTATGGGGACGAACACAGATACGCAGTATTTT
D: -; length: 15; J: TRBJ2-2; V: TRBV18; size: -; CDR3: CASSPPPTGTGELFF; DNA: TGTGCCAGCTCACCACCGCCAACAGGGACCGGGGAGCTGTTTTTT
D: -; length: 14; J: TRBJ2-5; V: TRBV10-3; size: -; CDR3: CAISEGGSKETQYF; DNA: TGTGCCATCAGTGAAGGGGGATCTAAAGAGACCCAGTACTTC
D: TRBD2; length: 12; J: TRBJ2-7; V: TRBV6-5; size: -; CDR3: CASSWGGREQYF; DNA: TGTGCCAGCAGTTGGGGAGGGAGGGAGCAGTACTTC
D: TRBD1; length: 18; J: TRBJ1-4; V: TRBV4-2; size: -; CDR3: CASSQNRGGILTNEKLFF; DNA: TGTGCCAGCAGCCAAAACAGGGGCGGGATTCTAACTAATGAAAAACTGTTTTTT
D: TRBD2; length: 16; J: TRBJ2-3; V: TRBV7-3; size: -; CDR3: CASSGPGLAGGDTQYF; DNA: TGTGCCAGCAGCGGACCGGGACTAGCGGGAGGGGATACGCAGTATTTT
D: -; length: 12; J: TRBJ1-5; V: TRBV7-9; size: few; CDR3: CASSLVGQPQHF; DNA: TGTGCCAGCAGCTTAGTGGGTCAGCCCCAGCATTTT
D: TRBD2; length: 13; J: TRBJ2-7; V: TRBV27; size: -; CDR3: CASRRAGKYEQYF; DNA: TGTGCCAGCAGGCGAGCGGGAAAATACGAGCAGTACTTC
D: -; length: 12; J: TRBJ2-5; V: TRBV11-2; size: -; CDR3: CASSKEGRPQYF; DNA: TGTGCCAGCAGCAAGGAGGGGCGGCCCCAGTACTTC
D: -; length: 15; J: TRBJ2-7; V: TRBV6-1; size: -; CDR3: CASSPDEGTNYEQYF; DNA: TGTGCCAGCAGTCCTGATGAGGGTACAAACTACGAGCAGTACTTC
D: TRBD2; length: 16; J: TRBJ2-7; V: TRBV4-1; size: -; CDR3: CASSQWLAGGPSEQYF; DNA: TGCGCCAGCAGCCAATGGCTAGCGGGAGGGCCCTCCGAGCAGTACTTC
D: TRBD1; length: 14; J: TRBJ2-7; V: TRBV2; size: -; CDR3: CASRAMGQGDEQYF; DNA: TGTGCCAGCAGGGCAATGGGACAGGGGGACGAGCAGTACTTC
D: -; length: 15; J: TRBJ2-3; V: TRBV7-3; size: many; CDR3: CASSPLGPSTDTQYF; DNA: TGTGCCAGCAGCCCCCTGGGCCCTAGCACAGATACGCAGTATTTT
D: -; length: 15; J: TRBJ2-1; V: TRBV7-6; size: few; CDR3: CASSLAGSSYNEQFF; DNA: TGTGCCAGCAGCTTAGCGGGTAGCTCCTACAATGAGCAGTTCTTC
D: -; length: 13; J: TRBJ2-7; V: TRBV7-9; size: once; CDR3: CASSRCGRDEQYF; DNA: TGTGCCAGCAGCCGCTGTGGACGAGACGAGCAGTACTTC
D: -; length: 11; J: TRBJ2-3; V: TRBV20-1; size: few; CDR3: CSARFADTQYF; DNA: TGCAGTGCTAGATTCGCAGATACGCAGTATTTT
D: -; length: 15; J: TRBJ1-1; V: TRBV4-3; size: many; CDR3: CASSQDPGQYTEAFF; DNA: TGCGCCAGCAGCCAAGATCCAGGACAGTACACTGAAGCTTTCTTT
D: TRBD1; length: 18; J: TRBJ2-7; V: TRBV25-1; size: many; CDR3: CASSDLPPGQGLPYEQYF; DNA: TGTGCCAGCAGTGACCTGCCCCCGGGACAGGGTTTGCCCTACGAGCAGTACTTC
D: -; length: 13; J: TRBJ1-1; V: TRBV7-2; size: -; CDR3: CASSLQGWTEAFF; DNA: TGTGCCAGCAGCTTACAGGGTTGGACTGAAGCTTTCTTT
D: -; length: 14; J: TRBJ1-2; V: TRBV9; size: -; CDR3: CASSTHRGSYGYTF; DNA: TGTGCCAGCAGCACCCACCGAGGCAGCTATGGCTACACCTTC
D: -; length: 13; J: TRBJ1-6; V: TRBV5-1; size: -; CDR3: CASSPGGNSPLHF; DNA: TGCGCCAGCAGCCCCGGTGGGAATTCACCCCTCCACTTT
D: -; length: 19; J: TRBJ1-4; V: TRBV4-3; size: -; CDR3: CASSRVRRGSTATNEKLFF; DNA: TGCGCCAGCAGCCGGGTTAGGAGGGGCTCAACGGCAACTAATGAAAAACTGTTTTTT
D: -; length: 12; J: TRBJ2-7; V: TRBV29-1; size: few; CDR3: CSVERGAGEQYF; DNA: TGCAGCGTTGAGAGGGGGGCTGGGGAGCAGTACTTC
D: -; length: 13; J: TRBJ2-1; V: TRBV5-1; size: -; CDR3: CASSSNEGNEQFF; DNA: TGCGCCAGCAGCTCGAACGAAGGGAATGAGCAGTTCTTC
D: -; length: 15; J: TRBJ1-1; V: TRBV5-5; size: few; CDR3: CASSLRTGTNTEAFF; DNA: TGTGCCAGCAGCTTGAGAACAGGCACGAACACTGAAGCTTTCTTT
D: -; length: 15; J: TRBJ1-1; V: TRBV2; size: -; CDR3: CASSELGLANTEAFF; DNA: TGTGCCAGCAGTGAATTAGGACTCGCGAACACTGAAGCTTTCTTT
D: -; length: 14; J: TRBJ2-2; V: TRBV7-6; size: once; CDR3: CASSLNHGAGELFF; DNA: TGTGCCAGCAGCTTAAACCATGGGGCCGGGGAGCTGTTTTTT
D: -; length: 14; J: TRBJ2-3; V: TRBV2; size: few; CDR3: CASSDRTDQDTQYF; DNA: TGTGCCAGCAGTGATAGGACGGACCAAGATACGCAGTATTTT
D: -; length: 14; J: TRBJ2-7; V: TRBV5-1; size: once; CDR3: CASSSAPGAYEQYF; DNA: TGCGCCAGCAGCTCTGCTCCTGGGGCCTACGAGCAGTACTTC
D: -; length: 24; J: TRBJ2-2; V: TRBV10-3; size: -; CDR3: CAISESPGHRSVSPTFKNTGELFF; DNA: TGTGCCATCAGTGAGTCGCCGGGACACCGATCAGTTTCTCCGACTTTCAAGAACACCGGGGAGCTGTTTTTT
D: TRBD1; length: 16; J: TRBJ2-2; V: TRBV5-6; size: -; CDR3: CASSSGTGDVAGELFF; DNA: TGTGCCAGCAGCTCGGGGACAGGGGATGTCGCCGGGGAGCTGTTTTTT
D: -; length: 15; J: TRBJ2-1; V: TRBV9; size: -; CDR3: CASSVGGGVKNEQFF; DNA: TGTGCCAGCAGCGTAGGCGGCGGGGTGAAGAATGAGCAGTTCTTC
D: TRBD2; length: 18; J: TRBJ2-6; V: TRBV10-3; size: once; CDR3: CAITPGLAGGSGANVLTF; DNA: TGTGCCATCACCCCAGGACTAGCGGGAGGATCTGGGGCCAACGTCCTGACTTTC
D: TRBD1; length: 15; J: TRBJ1-4; V: TRBV6-6; size: -; CDR3: CASSYSDRGGEKLFF; DNA: TGTGCCAGCAGTTACTCGGACAGGGGAGGGGAAAAACTGTTTTTT
D: -; length: 14; J: TRBJ2-7; V: TRBV28; size: -; CDR3: CASSEGGRGYEQYF; DNA: TGTGCCAGCAGTGAGGGGGGAAGAGGCTACGAGCAGTACTTC
D: -; length: 15; J: TRBJ1-1; V: TRBV6-5; size: -; CDR3: CASSLLGKSNTEAFF; DNA: TGTGCCAGCAGCCTCCTGGGGAAATCTAACACTGAAGCTTTCTTT
D: -; length: 13; J: TRBJ1-3; V: TRBV2; size: -; CDR3: CASSEVPGNTIYF; DNA: TGTGCCAGCAGTGAAGTTCCTGGAAACACCATATATTTT
D: -; length: 14; J: TRBJ2-1; V: TRBV18; size: -; CDR3: CASSPRQAYNEQFF; DNA: TGTGCCAGCTCACCGAGGCAGGCATACAATGAGCAGTTCTTC
D: TRBD2; length: 15; J: TRBJ2-3; V: TRBV2; size: few; CDR3: CASSPRTSGTDTQYF; DNA: TGTGCCAGCAGTCCTAGGACTAGCGGAACAGATACGCAGTATTTT